These T cell receptor beta chains were read from a single sample in a study of T cell responses to AZD1222 COVID-19 vaccine. Clones were read by immunoSEQ multiplex PCR, and TCRdb kept only the in-frame ones, dropping some. The sample shows about 94,000 clones, roughly 90% of them seen only once. The sequences come from peripheral blood, collected 28 days after the second AZD1222 dose. Receptor source: an adult who received the AZD1222 COVID-19 vaccine. The CDR3 runs from the conserved cysteine through the conserved F or W. The D gene is left open where the match is weak. Some rows have no size entry. The others give once, few or many, or a class for an expanded clone.

TRBV9	TRBJ2-7	NA	NA	TGTGCCAGCAGCGTAGGCCTGGACAGCTACGAGCAGTACTTC	CASSVGLDSYEQYF
TRBV6-6	TRBJ2-1	NA	NA	TGTGCCAGCAGGGCGGGGGCCGGTTATGAGCAGTTCTTC	CASRAGAGYEQFF
TRBV20-1	TRBJ2-7	NA	NA	TGCAGTGCCCCCACCCTCTACGAGCAGTACTTC	CSAPTLYEQYF
TRBV5-1	TRBJ1-4	NA	NA	TGCGCCAGCAGCTTGGAACGGGCTAATGAAAAACTGTTTTTT	CASSLERANEKLFF
TRBV30	TRBJ1-1	TRBD1	NA	TGTGCCTGGAAGCGTGACAGGGCGAACACTGAAGCTTTCTTT	CAWKRDRANTEAFF
TRBV7-9	TRBJ2-1	NA	NA	TGTGCCAGCAGCTCGATATTAGGTGGTGAGCAGTTCTTC	CASSSILGGEQFF
TRBV28	TRBJ2-1	NA	few	TGTGCCAGCAGTCCTAAGCGGACACTATACAATGAGCAGTTCTTC	CASSPKRTLYNEQFF
TRBV6-2/TRBV6-3	TRBJ2-3	NA	NA	TGTGCCAGCAGTTACTCAGGTCGCCCGGGGGGCCTAACAGATACGCAGTATTTT	CASSYSGRPGGLTDTQYF
TRBV7-2	TRBJ2-2	NA	NA	TGTGCCAGCAGCTTAGTAGCCCCGAACACCGGGGAGCTGTTTTTT	CASSLVAPNTGELFF
TRBV2	TRBJ2-7	NA	NA	TGTGCCAGCAGCGCGAACTACGAGCAGTACTTC	CASSANYEQYF
TRBV19	TRBJ2-7	TRBD2	NA	TGTGCCAGTAGTAACTGGACTAGAGCCTCCTACGAGCAGTACTTC	CASSNWTRASYEQYF
TRBV9	TRBJ2-3	TRBD2	NA	TGTGCCAGCAGCGTAGAGGGAGGGCTCTCCGGTACGCAGTATTTT	CASSVEGGLSGTQYF
TRBV29-1	TRBJ1-2	NA	NA	TGCAGCGTTAGACCAAGCACATCAAGCGTAAGGGGGGAACAAGCCTATGGCTACACCTTC	CSVRPSTSSVRGEQAYGYTF
TRBV14	TRBJ2-2	NA	NA	TGTGCCAGCAGCCAATTGGGCAGGACTTACGCCGGGGAGCTGTTTTTT	CASSQLGRTYAGELFF
TRBV25-1	TRBJ1-1	TRBD1	NA	TGTGCCAGCGCTCCGGACAGGGGTCCGGCTGAAGCTTTCTTT	CASAPDRGPAEAFF
TRBV30	TRBJ2-3	TRBD1	NA	TGTGCCTGGAGTGGGGACAGCTTTCTCGTTACGCAGTATTTT	CAWSGDSFLVTQYF
TRBV27	TRBJ2-1	NA	few	TGTGCCAGCAGTTTAAATATCTACAATGAGCAGTTCTTC	CASSLNIYNEQFF
TRBV19	TRBJ1-1	NA	NA	TGTGCCAGTACCCCGGACAGTCCCCGCACCAGTAACACTGAAGCTTTCTTT	CASTPDSPRTSNTEAFF
TRBV6-5	TRBJ1-1	TRBD1	NA	TGTGCCAGCAGTTATCCTCGGACAGGGGGGAACACTGAAGCTTTCTTT	CASSYPRTGGNTEAFF
TRBV5-6	TRBJ2-3	NA	NA	TGTGCCAGCACCCAAGTAGGCATCACAGATACGCAGTATTTT	CASTQVGITDTQYF
TRBV7-9	TRBJ2-7	NA	NA	TGTGCCAGCAGCTTACAGAACACCTACGAGCAGTACTTC	CASSLQNTYEQYF
TRBV30	TRBJ1-4	NA	NA	TGTGCCTGGAGTGAGGGTGAAAAACTGTTTTTT	CAWSEGEKLFF
TRBV12-5	TRBJ1-2	NA	NA	TGTGCTAGTGGTTTGGTACTTGGGTATGGCTACACCTTC	CASGLVLGYGYTF
TRBV4-1	TRBJ1-1	NA	NA	TGCGCCAGCAGCCAAAAAGGGACATTGAACACTGAAGCTTTCTTT	CASSQKGTLNTEAFF
TRBV27	TRBJ1-5	NA	NA	TGTGCCAGCGGCGTACAGGGCCAGCCCCAGCATTTT	CASGVQGQPQHF
TRBV6-5	TRBJ2-7	NA	NA	TGTGCCAGCAGTTACTCAACGGACCCCTACGAGCAGTACTTC	CASSYSTDPYEQYF
TRBV5-1	TRBJ1-6	TRBD1	once	TGCGCCAGCAGCGCCGGACAGGGGGCGAATTCACCCCTCCACTTT	CASSAGQGANSPLHF
TRBV21-1	TRBJ1-5	NA	NA	TGTGCCAGCAGCAATCTTCAGGACAGGGAAAGGCGTGGCAATCAGCCCCAGCATTTT	CASSNLQDRERRGNQPQHF
TRBV2	TRBJ1-2	TRBD1	NA	TGTGCCAGCTCGACAGGGATCGTGGATGGCTACACCTTC	CASSTGIVDGYTF
TRBV2	TRBJ1-4	NA	NA	TGTGCCAGCAGTGAAATAACAGTGGAGGGAAAACTGTTTTTT	CASSEITVEGKLFF
TRBV11-3	TRBJ2-1	NA	NA	TGTGCCAGCAGCTTAGGGGGGAGCTCCTACAATGAGCAGTTCTTC	CASSLGGSSYNEQFF
TRBV6-6	TRBJ2-7	NA	few	TGTGCCAGCAGTTACTCGTTAAGCCGCGAGCAGTACTTC	CASSYSLSREQYF
TRBV9	TRBJ1-2	NA	NA	TGTGCCAGCAGCCCATACACGTATGGCTACACCTTC	CASSPYTYGYTF
TRBV4-3	TRBJ1-1	TRBD1	NA	TGCGCCAGCTGTTGGGCACAGGGGGTTCAATGCACTGAAGCTTTCTTT	CASCWAQGVQCTEAFF
TRBV7-9	TRBJ1-1	NA	NA	TGTGCCAGCAGCTTAGTATCGGGAGGGACGACTGAAGCTTTCTTT	CASSLVSGGTTEAFF
TRBV18	TRBJ2-1	TRBD1	NA	TGTGCCAGCTCCTCCGGGACAGTGATCGACTACAATGAGCAGTTCTTC	CASSSGTVIDYNEQFF
TRBV11-2	TRBJ2-5	TRBD2	NA	TGTGCCAGCAGCTTAGCTAGCGGGGGCGGAGAGACCCAGTACTTC	CASSLASGGGETQYF
TRBV11-1	TRBJ2-3	NA	NA	TGTGCCAGCAGCCTTGCGGGGGCAACAGATACGCAGTATTTT	CASSLAGATDTQYF
TRBV5-1	TRBJ1-1	TRBD1	NA	TGCGCCAGCCGAGGCAGGGGGTATCTCGGCACTGAAGCTTTCTTT	CASRGRGYLGTEAFF
TRBV5-1	TRBJ2-5	TRBD2	NA	TGCGCCAGCAGCTCCCTCGGCGGGGGGATACAAGAGACCCAGTACTTC	CASSSLGGGIQETQYF
TRBV23-1	TRBJ2-2	NA	NA	TGCGCCAGCAGGGGTCTTCAGGGGCCCGGGGAGCTGTTTTTT	CASRGLQGPGELFF
TRBV7-9	TRBJ2-1	TRBD2	NA	TGTGCCAGCATCCAGACTAGCGGGGACAATGAGCAGTTCTTC	CASIQTSGDNEQFF
TRBV5-6	TRBJ2-5	NA	medium-sized	TGTGCCAGCAGCTGGGGGGACAGTGTCGGGACCCAGTACTTC	CASSWGDSVGTQYF
TRBV7-2	TRBJ1-4	TRBD1	NA	TGTGCCAGCAGTTTCCCGGGACAGGGACTAGAAAAACTGTTTTTT	CASSFPGQGLEKLFF
TRBV6-1	TRBJ2-1	TRBD2	NA	TGTGCCAGCAGTGAATCTCTAGCGGGGGGGCCTGAGCAGTTCTTC	CASSESLAGGPEQFF
TRBV11-2	TRBJ1-2	NA	NA	TGTGCCAGCAGCTTAGGCAGGGAACTCCCCTATGGCTACACCTTC	CASSLGRELPYGYTF
TRBV6-5	TRBJ2-1	NA	NA	TGTGCCAGCAGGAGGGAGATCAATGAGCAGTTCTTC	CASRREINEQFF
TRBV7-9	TRBJ1-6	NA	NA	TGTGCCAGCACAGTGGCGGGAAATTCACCCCTCCACTTT	CASTVAGNSPLHF